This TCR beta chain stems from a study of blood T cell repertoires in COVID-19. Study-wide background: T cells, B-cell-depleted T cells, or PBMCs provided the cDNA or gDNA that served as material.

The germline gives CDR1 SGHDT, CDR2 YYEEEE. The CDR3 spans 17 residues. Trimming at V came to 0 bases and at J to 3 bases, leaving 6 bases not matched to a gene. This table comes from immunoSEQ multiplex PCR, and its TCRdb copy is limited to in-frame clones, with some not included. The table shows around 23,000 clones, with approximately 72% occurring only once. The chain uses TRBV5-6 and TRBJ1-6; 7 bases fit TRBD1. Sequenced: peripheral blood. The TCR was taken from a man in his forties or fifties with COVID-19, enrolled during active disease. CDR3 coding DNA: TGTGCCAGCAGCTTGGGCCGGGACAGTTTCTATAATTCACCCCTCCACTTT. Its translation is CASSLGRDSFYNSPLHF.